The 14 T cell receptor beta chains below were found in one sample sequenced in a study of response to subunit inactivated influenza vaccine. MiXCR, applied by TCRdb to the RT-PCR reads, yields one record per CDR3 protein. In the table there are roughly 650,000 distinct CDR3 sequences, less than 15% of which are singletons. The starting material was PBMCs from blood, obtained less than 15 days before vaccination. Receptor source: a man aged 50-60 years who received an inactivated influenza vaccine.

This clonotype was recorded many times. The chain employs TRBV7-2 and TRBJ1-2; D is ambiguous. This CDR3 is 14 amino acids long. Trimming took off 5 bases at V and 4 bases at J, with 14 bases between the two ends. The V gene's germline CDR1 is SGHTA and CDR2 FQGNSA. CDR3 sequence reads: CASSPFGPAYGYTF. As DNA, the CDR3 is TGTGCCAGCAGCCCTTTTGGACCTGCCTATGGCTACACCTTC.

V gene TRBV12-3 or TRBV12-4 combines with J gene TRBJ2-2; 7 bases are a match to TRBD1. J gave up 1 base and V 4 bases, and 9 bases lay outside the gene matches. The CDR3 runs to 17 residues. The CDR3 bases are TGTGCCAGCAGTTCCCAACAGGGGATGCGGAACACCGGGGAGCTGTTTTTT. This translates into CASSSQQGMRNTGELFF.

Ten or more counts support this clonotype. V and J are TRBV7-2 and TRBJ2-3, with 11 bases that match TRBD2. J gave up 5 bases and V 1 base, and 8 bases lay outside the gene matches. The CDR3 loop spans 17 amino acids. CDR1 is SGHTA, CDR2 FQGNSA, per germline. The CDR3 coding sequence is TGTGCCAGCAGCTTAGTTGGTCTAGCGGGAGGTCAAGATACGCAGTATTTT. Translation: CASSLVGLAGGQDTQYF.

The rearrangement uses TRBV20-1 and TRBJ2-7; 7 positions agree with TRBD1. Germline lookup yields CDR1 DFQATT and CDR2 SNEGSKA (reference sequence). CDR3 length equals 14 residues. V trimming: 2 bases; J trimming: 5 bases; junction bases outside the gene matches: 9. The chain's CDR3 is CSARMTGLRHEQYF. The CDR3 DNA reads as TGCAGTGCTAGAATGACAGGGTTGAGGCACGAGCAGTACTTC.

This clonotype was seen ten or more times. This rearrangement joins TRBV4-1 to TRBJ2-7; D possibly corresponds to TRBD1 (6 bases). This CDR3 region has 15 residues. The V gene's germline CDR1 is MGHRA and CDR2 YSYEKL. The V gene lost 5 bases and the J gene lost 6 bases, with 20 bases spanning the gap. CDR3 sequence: CASSSFIPGDGEQYF. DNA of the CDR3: TGCGCCAGCAGCTCTTTTATTCCAGGGGATGGCGAGCAGTACTTC.

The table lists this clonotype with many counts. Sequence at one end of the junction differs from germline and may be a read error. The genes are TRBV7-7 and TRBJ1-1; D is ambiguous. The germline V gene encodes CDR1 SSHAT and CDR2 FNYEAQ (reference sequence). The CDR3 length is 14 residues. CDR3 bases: TGTGCTAGCAGCCCACTGGGATCGAACACTGAAGCTTTCTTT. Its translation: CASSPLGSNTEAFF.

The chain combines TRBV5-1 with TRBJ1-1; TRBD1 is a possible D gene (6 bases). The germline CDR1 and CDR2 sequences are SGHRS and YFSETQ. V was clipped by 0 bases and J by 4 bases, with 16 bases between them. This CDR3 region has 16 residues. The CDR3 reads CASSLVGGRGGTEAFF. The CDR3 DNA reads TGCGCCAGCAGCTTGGTTGGGGGGCGCGGAGGCACTGAAGCTTTCTTT. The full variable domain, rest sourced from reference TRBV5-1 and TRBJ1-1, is KAGVTQTPRYLIKTRGQQVTLSCSPISGHRSVSWYQQTPGQGLQFLFEYFSETQRNKGNFPGRFSGRQFSNSRSEMNVSTLELGDSALYLCASSLVGGRGGTEAFFGQGTRLTVV.

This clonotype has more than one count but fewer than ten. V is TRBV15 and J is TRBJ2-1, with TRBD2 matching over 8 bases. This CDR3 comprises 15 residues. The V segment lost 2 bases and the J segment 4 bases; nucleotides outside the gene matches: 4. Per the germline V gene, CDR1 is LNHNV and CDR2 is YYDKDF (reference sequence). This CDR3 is CATSRSGSSYNEQFF. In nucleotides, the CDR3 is TGTGCCACCAGCAGAAGCGGGAGCAGTTACAATGAGCAGTTCTTC.

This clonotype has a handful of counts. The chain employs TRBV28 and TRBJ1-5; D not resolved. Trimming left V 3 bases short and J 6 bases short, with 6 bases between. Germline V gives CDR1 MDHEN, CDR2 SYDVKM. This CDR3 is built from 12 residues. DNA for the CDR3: TGTGCCAGCAGTTTTAGGCGTCAGCCCCAGCATTTT. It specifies CASSFRRQPQHF.

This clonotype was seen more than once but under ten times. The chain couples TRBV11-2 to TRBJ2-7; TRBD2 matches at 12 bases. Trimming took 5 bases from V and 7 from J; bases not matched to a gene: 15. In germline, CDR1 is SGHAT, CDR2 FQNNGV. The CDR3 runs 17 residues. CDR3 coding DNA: TGTGCCAGCAGCCCTAGCGAACTAGCGGGAGGCCCCTGGGAGCAGTACTTC. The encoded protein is CASSPSELAGGPWEQYF.

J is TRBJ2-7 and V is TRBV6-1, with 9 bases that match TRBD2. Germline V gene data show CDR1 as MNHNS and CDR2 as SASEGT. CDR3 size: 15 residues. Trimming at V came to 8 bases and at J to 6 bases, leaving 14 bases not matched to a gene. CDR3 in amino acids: CASDGYASGTGEQYF. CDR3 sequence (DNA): TGTGCCAGCGATGGGTATGCTAGCGGGACCGGCGAGCAGTACTTC.

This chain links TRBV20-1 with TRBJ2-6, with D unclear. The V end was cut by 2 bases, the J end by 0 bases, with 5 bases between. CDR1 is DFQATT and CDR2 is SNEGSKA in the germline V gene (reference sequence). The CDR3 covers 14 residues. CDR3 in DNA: TGCAGTGCTAGAAGTACCTCTGGGGCCAACGTCCTGACTTTC. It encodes CSARSTSGANVLTF.

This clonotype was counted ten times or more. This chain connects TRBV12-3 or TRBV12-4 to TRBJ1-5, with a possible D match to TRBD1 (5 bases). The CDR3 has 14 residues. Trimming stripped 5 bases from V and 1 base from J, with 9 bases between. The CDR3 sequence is CASSGTASNQPQHF. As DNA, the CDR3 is TGTGCCAGCAGTGGGACCGCAAGCAATCAGCCCCAGCATTTT.

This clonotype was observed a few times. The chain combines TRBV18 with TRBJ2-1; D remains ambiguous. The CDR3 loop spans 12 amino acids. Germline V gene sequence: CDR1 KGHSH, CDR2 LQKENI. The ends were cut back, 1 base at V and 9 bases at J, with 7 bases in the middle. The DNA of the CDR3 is TGTGCCAGCTCACCACAGTTAGTTGAGCAGTTCTTC. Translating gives CASSPQLVEQFF.